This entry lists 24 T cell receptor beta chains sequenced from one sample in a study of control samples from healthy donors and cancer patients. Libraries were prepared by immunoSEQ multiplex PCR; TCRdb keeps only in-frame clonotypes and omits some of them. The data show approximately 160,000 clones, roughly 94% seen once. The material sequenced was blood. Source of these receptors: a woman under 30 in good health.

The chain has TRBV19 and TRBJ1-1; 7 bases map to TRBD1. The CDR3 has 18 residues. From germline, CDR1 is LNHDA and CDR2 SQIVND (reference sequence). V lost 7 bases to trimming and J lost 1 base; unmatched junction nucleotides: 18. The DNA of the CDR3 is TGTGCCAGTATCCTTGGCCGGGACAGCTCATCTTCGAACACTGAAGCTTTCTTT. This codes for CASILGRDSSSSNTEAFF. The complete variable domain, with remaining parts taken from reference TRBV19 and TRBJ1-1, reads DGGITQSPKYLFRKEGQNVTLSCEQNLNHDAMYWYRQDPGQGLRLIYYSQIVNDFQKGDIAEGYSVSREKKESFPLTVTSAQKNPTAFYLCASILGRDSSSSNTEAFFGQGTRLTVV.

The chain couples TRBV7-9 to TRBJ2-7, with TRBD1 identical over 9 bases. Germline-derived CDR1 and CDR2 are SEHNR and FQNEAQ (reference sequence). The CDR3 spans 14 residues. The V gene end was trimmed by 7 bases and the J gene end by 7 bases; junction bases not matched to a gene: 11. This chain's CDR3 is CASISWDREGEQYF. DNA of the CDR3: TGTGCCAGCATCTCATGGGACAGGGAGGGGGAGCAGTACTTC.

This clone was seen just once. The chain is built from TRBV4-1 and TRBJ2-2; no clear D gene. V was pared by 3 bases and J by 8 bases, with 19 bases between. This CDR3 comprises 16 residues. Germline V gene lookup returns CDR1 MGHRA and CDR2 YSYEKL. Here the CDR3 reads CASSHLRTGIWGELFF. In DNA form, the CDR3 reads TGCGCCAGCAGCCACCTGAGGACGGGCATTTGGGGGGAGCTGTTTTTT.

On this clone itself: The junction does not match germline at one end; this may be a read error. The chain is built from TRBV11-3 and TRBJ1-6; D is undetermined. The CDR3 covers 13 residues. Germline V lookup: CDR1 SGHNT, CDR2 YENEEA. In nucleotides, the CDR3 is TGTGCCGGCAGCTTAGATCAAAATTCACCCCTCCACTTT. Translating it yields CAGSLDQNSPLHF.

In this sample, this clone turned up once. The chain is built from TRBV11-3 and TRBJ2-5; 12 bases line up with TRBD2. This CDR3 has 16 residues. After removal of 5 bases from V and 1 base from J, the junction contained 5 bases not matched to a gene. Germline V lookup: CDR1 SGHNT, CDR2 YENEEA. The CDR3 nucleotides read TGTGCCAGCAGCCCATGGACTAGCGGGATCCAAGAGACCCAGTACTTC. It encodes CASSPWTSGIQETQYF.

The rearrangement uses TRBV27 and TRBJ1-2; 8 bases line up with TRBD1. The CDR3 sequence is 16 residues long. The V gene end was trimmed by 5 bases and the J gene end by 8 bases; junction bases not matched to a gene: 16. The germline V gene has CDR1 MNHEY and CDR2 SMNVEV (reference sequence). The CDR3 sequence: CASSLRAGGAAGGYTF. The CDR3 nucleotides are TGTGCCAGCAGTCTTAGGGCAGGGGGCGCAGCTGGCGGCTACACCTTC.

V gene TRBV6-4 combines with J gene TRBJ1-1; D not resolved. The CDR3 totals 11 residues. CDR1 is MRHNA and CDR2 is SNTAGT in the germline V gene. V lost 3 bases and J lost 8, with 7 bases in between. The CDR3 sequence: CASSELGEAFF. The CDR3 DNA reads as TGTGCCAGCAGTGAACTGGGAGAAGCTTTCTTT.

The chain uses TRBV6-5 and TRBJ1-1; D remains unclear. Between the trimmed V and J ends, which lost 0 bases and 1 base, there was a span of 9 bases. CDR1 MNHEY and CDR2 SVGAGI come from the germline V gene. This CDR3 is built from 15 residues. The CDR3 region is CASSYSARANTEAFF. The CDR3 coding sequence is TGTGCCAGCAGTTACTCGGCCCGAGCGAACACTGAAGCTTTCTTT.

The CDR3 DNA is TGTGCCAGCAGGTCTAGTGTCGGCGAGCAGTACTTC. Protein sequence: CASRSSVGEQYF. The rearrangement uses TRBV7-8 and TRBJ2-7; unclear D gene. The CDR3 has 12 amino acids. Germline V gene sequence: CDR1 SGHVS, CDR2 FQNEAQ. V shed 6 bases and J shed 6 bases, with 12 bases lying between them.

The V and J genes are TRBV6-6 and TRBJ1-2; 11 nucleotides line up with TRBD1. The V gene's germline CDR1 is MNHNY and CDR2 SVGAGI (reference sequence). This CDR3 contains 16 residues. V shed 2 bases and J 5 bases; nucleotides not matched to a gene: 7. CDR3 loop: CASSYPPGQGGYGYTF. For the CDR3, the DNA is TGTGCCAGCAGTTACCCGCCGGGACAGGGGGGGTATGGCTACACCTTC.

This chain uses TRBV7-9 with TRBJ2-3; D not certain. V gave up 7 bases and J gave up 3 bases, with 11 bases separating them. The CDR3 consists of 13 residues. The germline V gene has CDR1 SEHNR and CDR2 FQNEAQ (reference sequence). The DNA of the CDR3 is TGTGCCAGCACCTCGGAGAGGACAGATACGCAGTATTTT. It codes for CASTSERTDTQYF.

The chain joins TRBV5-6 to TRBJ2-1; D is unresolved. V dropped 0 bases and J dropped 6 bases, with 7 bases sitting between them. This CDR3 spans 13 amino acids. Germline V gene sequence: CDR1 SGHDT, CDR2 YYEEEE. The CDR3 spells CASSLGLTNEQFF. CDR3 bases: TGTGCCAGCAGCTTGGGTCTAACCAATGAGCAGTTCTTC.

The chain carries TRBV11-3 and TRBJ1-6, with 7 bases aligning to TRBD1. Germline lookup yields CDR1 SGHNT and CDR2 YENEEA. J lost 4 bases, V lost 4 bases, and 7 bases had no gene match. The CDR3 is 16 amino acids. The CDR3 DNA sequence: TGTGCCAGCAGCTCACAGGGGATTCAATATAATTCACCCCTCCACTTT. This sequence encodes CASSSQGIQYNSPLHF.

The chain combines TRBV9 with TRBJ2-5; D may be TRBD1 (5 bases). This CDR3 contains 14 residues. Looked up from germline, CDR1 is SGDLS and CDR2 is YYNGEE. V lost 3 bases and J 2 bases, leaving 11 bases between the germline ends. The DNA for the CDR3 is TGTGCCAGCAGCGAAGGGGCAAATCAAGAGACCCAGTACTTC. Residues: CASSEGANQETQYF.

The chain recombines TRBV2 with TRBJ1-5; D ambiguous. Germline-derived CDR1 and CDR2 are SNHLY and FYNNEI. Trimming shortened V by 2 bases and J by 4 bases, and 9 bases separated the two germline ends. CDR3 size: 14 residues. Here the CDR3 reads CASSELRENQPQHF. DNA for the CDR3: TGTGCCAGCAGTGAACTTCGGGAAAATCAGCCCCAGCATTTT.

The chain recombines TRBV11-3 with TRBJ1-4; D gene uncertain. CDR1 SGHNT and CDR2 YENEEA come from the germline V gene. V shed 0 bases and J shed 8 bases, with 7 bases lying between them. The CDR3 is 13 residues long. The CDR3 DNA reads TGTGCCAGCAGCTTAGATCATGGAGAAAAACTGTTTTTT. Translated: CASSLDHGEKLFF.

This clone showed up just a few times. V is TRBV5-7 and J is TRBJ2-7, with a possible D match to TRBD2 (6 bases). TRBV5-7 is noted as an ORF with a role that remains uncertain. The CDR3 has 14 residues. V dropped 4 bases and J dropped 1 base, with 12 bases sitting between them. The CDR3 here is CASSRTSWSYEQYF. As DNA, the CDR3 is TGTGCCAGCAGCAGAACTAGCTGGTCCTACGAGCAGTACTTC.

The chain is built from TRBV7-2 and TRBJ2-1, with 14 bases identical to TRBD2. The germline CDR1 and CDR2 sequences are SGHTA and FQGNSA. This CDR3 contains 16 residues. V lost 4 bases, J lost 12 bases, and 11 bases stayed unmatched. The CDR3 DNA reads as TGTGCCAGCAGCTCCTACCCGGGACTAGCGGGGGAGGGGCAGTTCTTC. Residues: CASSSYPGLAGEGQFF.

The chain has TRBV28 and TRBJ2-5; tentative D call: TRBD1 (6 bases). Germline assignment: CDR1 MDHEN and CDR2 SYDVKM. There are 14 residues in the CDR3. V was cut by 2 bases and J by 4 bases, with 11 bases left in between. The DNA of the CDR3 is TGTGCCAGCAGTTTACCCGGACAGCGAGAGACCCAGTACTTC. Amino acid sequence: CASSLPGQRETQYF.

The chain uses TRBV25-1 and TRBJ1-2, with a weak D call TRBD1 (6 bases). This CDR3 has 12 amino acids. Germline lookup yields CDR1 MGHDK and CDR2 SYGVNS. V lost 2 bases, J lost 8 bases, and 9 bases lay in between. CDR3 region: CASSENRDGYTF. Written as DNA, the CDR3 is TGTGCCAGCAGTGAAAACAGGGACGGCTACACCTTC.

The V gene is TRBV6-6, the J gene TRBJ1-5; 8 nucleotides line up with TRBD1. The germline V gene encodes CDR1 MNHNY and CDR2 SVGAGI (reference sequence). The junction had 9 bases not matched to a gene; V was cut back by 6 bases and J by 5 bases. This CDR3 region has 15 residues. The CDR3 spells CASRAGTGGYQPQHF. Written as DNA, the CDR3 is TGTGCCAGCAGGGCCGGGACAGGTGGGTATCAGCCCCAGCATTTT.

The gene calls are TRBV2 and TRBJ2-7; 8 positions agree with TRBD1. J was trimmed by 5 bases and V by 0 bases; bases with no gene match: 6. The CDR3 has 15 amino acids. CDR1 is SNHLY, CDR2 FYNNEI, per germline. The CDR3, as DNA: TGTGCCAGCAGTGAAGCGCCCCAGGGGGCAGACGAGCAGTACTTC. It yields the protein CASSEAPQGADEQYF.

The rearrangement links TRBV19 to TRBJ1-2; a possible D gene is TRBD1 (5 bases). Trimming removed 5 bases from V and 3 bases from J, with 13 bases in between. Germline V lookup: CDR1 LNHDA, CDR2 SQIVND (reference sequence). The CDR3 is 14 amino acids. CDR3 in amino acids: CASSARDGYYGYTF. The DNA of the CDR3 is TGTGCCAGTAGTGCCCGGGACGGATACTATGGCTACACCTTC. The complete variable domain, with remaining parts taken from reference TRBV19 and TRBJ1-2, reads DGGITQSPKYLFRKEGQNVTLSCEQNLNHDAMYWYRQDPGQGLRLIYYSQIVNDFQKGDIAEGYSVSREKKESFPLTVTSAQKNPTAFYLCASSARDGYYGYTFGSGTRLTVV.

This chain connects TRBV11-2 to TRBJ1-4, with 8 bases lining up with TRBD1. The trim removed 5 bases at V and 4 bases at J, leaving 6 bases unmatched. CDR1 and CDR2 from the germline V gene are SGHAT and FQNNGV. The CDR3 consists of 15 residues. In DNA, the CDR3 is TGTGCCAGCAGCATCGGACAGGGTATTAATGAAAAACTGTTTTTT. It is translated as CASSIGQGINEKLFF.